The clone carrying this T cell receptor beta chain was seen repeatedly, ten times or more. Its antigen is undetermined. This entry belongs to a study of tumor-infiltrating lymphocytes in primary liver carcinoma. Study-level findings and limits: Against blood, tumors held a significantly higher top-250-clone fraction (p = 0.039).

cDNA specific to TCR beta was made from 450 to 650 ng of total RNA, with a constant-region primer employed for priming. It was through three nested multiplex PCR rounds of slightly modified ARM-PCR that TCR beta libraries arose. TRBV1-TRBV30 forward primers paired with a C-beta reverse primer were used in the first two PCR rounds, which ran roughly 10 cycles each. TCRdb independently ran MiXCR on the multiplex PCR reads; one entry per CDR3 protein. The sample has about 310,000 distinct CDR3 sequences, about three fifths seen once. Unsorted whole blood yielded blood RNA, and germline DNA was extracted as well. CDR3 length equals 17 residues. V was clipped by 4 bases and J by 1 base, with 20 bases between them.

The sequenced material came from peripheral blood. The receptor comes from a woman aged 25-40 years with primary liver carcinoma and hepatitis B virus infection. The chain uses TRBV12-3 or TRBV12-4 and TRBJ2-7; perhaps TRBD2 as D (5 bases). The CDR3 DNA reads TGTGCCAGCAGTTGGGCGGTCGATAGCGCCACGTCCTACGAGCAGTACTTC. Amino acids: CASSWAVDSATSYEQYF.